Listed below are T cell receptor beta chains from one sample, sequenced in a study of T cell responses to AZD1222 COVID-19 vaccine. Libraries were prepared by immunoSEQ multiplex PCR; TCRdb keeps only in-frame clonotypes and omits some of them. The sample shows around 130,000 clones, 93% of them seen only once. This sample comprised peripheral blood, obtained on day 0 of AZD1222 vaccination. Receptor source: an adult in good health. CDR3s include the opening cysteine and the closing phenylalanine or tryptophan. The D gene is left open where the match is weak. Part of the rows lack a size; the others show once, few, many or a class for expanded clones.

d_gene,j_gene,v_gene,abundance,CDR3aa,CDR3nt
NA,TRBJ1-6,TRBV6-6,NA,CASSYSLNSPLHF,TGTGCCAGCAGTTACTCACTAAATTCACCCCTCCACTTT
NA,TRBJ2-1,TRBV19,NA,CASSINARGNEQFF,TGTGCCAGTAGTATAAATGCTCGGGGAAATGAGCAGTTCTTC
NA,TRBJ1-4,TRBV10-3,NA,CAISAGAANEKLFF,TGTGCCATCAGCGCGGGGGCAGCTAATGAAAAACTGTTTTTT
TRBD1,TRBJ2-1,TRBV7-2,NA,CASSSGTGKYNEQFF,TGTGCCAGCAGCTCCGGGACAGGGAAGTACAATGAGCAGTTCTTC
NA,TRBJ1-3,TRBV7-2,once,CASSRALSSGNTIYF,TGTGCCAGCAGCCGGGCGTTGAGCTCTGGAAACACCATATATTTT
NA,TRBJ1-1,TRBV3-1/TRBV3-2,NA,CASSQGGATEAFF,TGTGCCAGCAGCCAAGGGGGCGCGACTGAAGCTTTCTTT
NA,TRBJ1-1,TRBV3-1/TRBV3-2,NA,CASSQDEGLTEAFF,TGTGCCAGCAGCCAAGATGAGGGACTCACTGAAGCTTTCTTT
NA,TRBJ1-2,TRBV4-1,NA,CASSQEGVDGYTF,TGCGCCAGCAGCCAAGAAGGGGTGGACGGCTACACCTTC
TRBD1,TRBJ1-4,TRBV5-8,NA,CASSFLRGAYEKLFF,TGTGCCAGCAGCTTTCTCAGGGGGGCCTATGAAAAACTGTTTTTT
TRBD1,TRBJ2-5,TRBV5-4,NA,CASSLDRGETQYF,TGTGCCAGCAGCTTGGACAGGGGTGAGACCCAGTACTTC
TRBD1,TRBJ1-2,TRBV7-9,NA,CASRGQGLFGYGYTF,TGTGCCAGCAGGGGACAGGGGCTCTTTGGCTATGGCTACACCTTC